This paragraph covers one T cell receptor (beta chain) sequence. The table came from immunoSEQ multiplex PCR; TCRdb's copy has only in-frame clones and leaves some out. The repertoire holds tens of thousands of clones, with approximately 90% as singletons. The sample comes from a study of T cell changes during pregnancy in multiple sclerosis. V lost 6 bases and J 0 bases, leaving 9 bases between the germline ends. CDR1 is MNHEY, CDR2 SVGAGI, per germline. The CDR3 has 14 amino acids. This receptor was obtained from a female donor in good health, enrolled as a control in a pregnancy study. Specimen: peripheral blood, collected in the first trimester of pregnancy. J is TRBJ1-5 and V is TRBV6-5; D perhaps matches TRBD1 (6 bases). In DNA, the CDR3 is TGTGCCAGCAGGCTAGGGGGTAGCAATCAGCCCCAGCATTTT. Amino acids: CASRLGGSNQPQHF.